These 8 T cell receptor beta chains were all obtained from the same sample, sequenced in a study of shared clonotypes between healthy human individuals. The naive CD8 population came from CD45RO-negative cells selected for CCR7, without terminally differentiated effector memory CD45RA+ cells. TCRdb's copy holds only in-frame clones and misses some; the assay was immunoSEQ multiplex PCR. This table holds roughly 2,000,000 clones, approximately 95% found once. Material for sequencing was naive CD8+ T cells sorted from blood. Source of these receptors: a man younger than 30 in good health.

The chain couples TRBV15 to TRBJ2-6, with no clear D. Germline CDR1 reads LNHNV; CDR2 reads YYDKDF (reference sequence). This CDR3 contains 13 residues. The V end was cut by 8 bases, the J end by 0 bases, with 5 bases between. Here the CDR3 reads CATSDSGANVLTF. The CDR3 coding sequence is TGTGCCACCTCGGACTCTGGGGCCAACGTCCTGACTTTC. Variable domain in full (rest from reference TRBV15 and TRBJ2-6): DAMVIQNPRYQVTQFGKPVTLSCSQTLNHNVMYWYQQKSSQAPKLLFHYYDKDFNNEADTPDNFQSRRPNTSFCFLDIRSPGLGDTAMYLCATSDSGANVLTFGAGSRLTVL.

On this clone: The sample contains more than one DNA sequence encoding this CDR3. CDR3 in DNA: TGCGCCAGCCTCGGAGGTGAGCAGTACTTC. This sequence encodes CASLGGEQYF. The chain employs TRBV10-2 and TRBJ2-7, with a possible D match to TRBD2 (5 bases). Germline CDR1 WSHSY, CDR2 SAAADI. This CDR3 comprises 10 residues. Trimming left V 8 bases short and J 7 bases short, with 9 bases between.

This clone was detected once. The chain uses TRBV6-6 and TRBJ1-2; TRBD1 agrees at 7 bases. The CDR3 extends over 14 amino acids. CDR1 and CDR2 (germline): MNHNY, SVGAGI (reference sequence). V lost 0 bases, J lost 8 bases, and 6 bases stayed unmatched. The CDR3 is CASSYSEGASGYTF. The CDR3 DNA sequence: TGTGCCAGCAGTTACTCGGAGGGGGCGTCCGGCTACACCTTC.

V gene TRBV5-4 combines with J gene TRBJ2-1; D call uncertain. This CDR3 region has 12 residues. Germline CDR1 reads SGHNT; CDR2 reads YYREEE (reference sequence). The V end lost 2 bases, the J end lost 5 bases, and 5 bases lay between the germline ends. This chain's CDR3 is CASSFVDNEQFF. CDR3 nucleotide sequence: TGTGCCAGCAGCTTCGTTGACAATGAGCAGTTCTTC.

Of note for this clone: This specimen includes other DNA sequences encoding the same CDR3. The J gene is TRBJ2-7, the V gene TRBV27; a possible D gene is TRBD1 (5 bases). Trimming left V 3 bases short and J 3 bases short, with 9 bases between. Per germline, CDR1 MNHEY and CDR2 SMNVEV (reference sequence). CDR3 length equals 13 residues. CDR3 DNA: TGTGCCAGCAGTTTTGGGCAGGGCTACGAGCAGTACTTC. Amino acids: CASSFGQGYEQYF.

This chain joins TRBV7-9 and TRBJ2-7; D not resolved. V lost 2 bases and J lost 5, with 10 bases in between. The CDR3 has 13 amino acids. Germline lookup yields CDR1 SEHNR and CDR2 FQNEAQ (reference sequence). CDR3 region: CASSLYVGNEQYF. CDR3 nucleotide sequence: TGTGCCAGCAGCTTATACGTAGGAAACGAGCAGTACTTC.

The J gene is TRBJ1-1, the V gene TRBV4-1; D gene uncertain. Germline lookup yields CDR1 MGHRA and CDR2 YSYEKL. This CDR3 has 16 residues. V was trimmed by 6 bases and J by 0 bases, leaving 17 bases between them. As DNA, the CDR3 is TGCGCCAGCAGTGAAGGGATGACACCCTTGAACACTGAAGCTTTCTTT. Protein product: CASSEGMTPLNTEAFF.

As to this clone: Mismatch with germline at one junction end may stem from a read error. The CDR3 sequence is CASRLGQGETRF. The CDR3 DNA follows: TGCGCCAGCCGACTTGGACAGGGGGAGACGCGGTTC. The chain joins TRBV5-1 to TRBJ2-7; 10 bases align to TRBD1. The CDR3 is made up of 12 amino acids. Germline CDR1 is SGHRS and CDR2 is YFSETQ. Full variable domain (remainder filled in from reference TRBV5-1 and TRBJ2-7): KAGVTQTPRYLIKTRGQQVTLSCSPISGHRSVSWYQQTPGQGLQFLFEYFSETQRNKGNFPGRFSGRQFSNSRSEMNVSTLELGDSALYLCASRLGQGETRFGPGTRLTVT.